This T cell receptor beta chain was sequenced during a study of Ad26.COV2.S vaccination and SARS-CoV-2 variants. Study at large: Enrolled in COV1001, the donor was in the Ad26.COV2.S trial arm, which received the vaccine. Whole-study findings and limits: Marked by substantial breadth, spike-specific CD8+ and CD4+ T cell responses were reportedly seen after vaccination. Assessments of TCR breadth and depth may have underestimated the total T cell responses.

Regarding treatment: 15 to 20 received Ad26.COV2.S at low or high dose, single or two shots; about 5 received placebo; per-sample allocation not given. All samples were drawn on day 63, counting from the first vaccine or placebo injection. Its platform was an Ad26 vector, and its expressed antigen was Wuhan-strain SARS-CoV-2 spike. Profiled with immunoSEQ multiplex PCR; TCRdb holds only in-frame clones, not every one. This sample has 360,000 or so clones; roughly 90% occur once, and the top ten carry around 2%. The CDR3 has 15 residues. Trimming cost V 0 bases and J 0 bases, with 9 bases left between them. Germline values: CDR1 SGHRS, CDR2 YFSETQ. In the case of this clone: Its antigen is unidentified.

The chain employs TRBV5-1 and TRBJ1-2; D is perhaps TRBD1 (6 bases). Sample: peripheral blood, taken in a trial of Ad26.COV2.S vaccine versus placebo. The sequence was collected from a person aged 18-65 years who received the Ad26.COV2.S COVID-19 vaccine or a placebo. This CDR3 is CASSLGQDPNYGYTF. CDR3 bases: TGCGCCAGCAGCTTGGGACAGGACCCTAACTATGGCTACACCTTC.